The next 7 T cell receptor beta chains were all read from a single sample in a study of shared clonotypes between healthy human individuals. Sequencing used immunoSEQ multiplex PCR; TCRdb keeps in-frame clones, though not all of them. This sample has a few hundred thousand clones, with approximately 74% found just once. Specimen: memory CD4+ T cells sorted from blood. This sample's subset: CD45RA-negative fraction. These receptors came from a man in his thirties or forties in good health.

The sample holds a few counts of this clone. This sequence joins TRBV28 and TRBJ2-1; TRBD2 matches at 14 bases. The CDR3 consists of 17 residues. The trim removed 5 bases at V and 9 bases at J, leaving 12 bases unmatched. Germline V gene lookup returns CDR1 MDHEN and CDR2 SYDVKM. The CDR3 DNA sequence: TGTGCCAGCAGTCCGGGACTAGCGGGAGAACTTGGGGGTGAGCAGTTCTTC. The encoded protein is CASSPGLAGELGGEQFF. The complete variable domain, with remaining parts taken from reference TRBV28 and TRBJ2-1, reads DVKVTQSSRYLVKRTGEKVFLECVQDMDHENMFWYRQDPGLGLRLIYFSYDVKMKEKGDIPEGYSVSREKKERFSLILESASTNQTSMYLCASSPGLAGELGGEQFFGPGTRLTVL.

The chain employs TRBV6-1 and TRBJ2-1; TRBD1 might be the D (5 bases). V was trimmed by 1 base and J by 6 bases, leaving 16 bases between them. This CDR3 spans 16 amino acids. Germline CDR1 is MNHNS and CDR2 is SASEGT. As DNA, the CDR3 is TGTGCCAGCAGTGAAGTGGTCCTAGGGGCCCGCAATGAGCAGTTCTTC. Translating gives CASSEVVLGARNEQFF.

This chain uses TRBV18 with TRBJ2-6; D gene ambiguous. Trimming took 10 bases from V and 1 from J, leaving 23 bases between them. The V gene's germline CDR1 is KGHSH and CDR2 LQKENI. This CDR3 has 18 amino acids. The CDR3 DNA follows: TGTGCCACCCCAAGGGCGGCAGGACCCCTATCTGGGGCCAACGTCCTGACTTTC. As protein: CATPRAAGPLSGANVLTF. The full variable domain, with the rest looked up from reference TRBV18 and TRBJ2-6, is NAGVMQNPRHLVRRRGQEARLRCSPMKGHSHVYWYRQLPEEGLKFMVYLQKENIIDESGMPKERFSAEFPKEGPSILRIQQVVRGDSAAYFCATPRAAGPLSGANVLTFGAGSRLTVL.

This clone showed up just a few times. This rearrangement joins TRBV7-9 to TRBJ2-7, with TRBD1 matching over 7 bases. CDR1 SEHNR and CDR2 FQNEAQ come from the germline V gene (reference sequence). After removal of 6 bases from V and 3 bases from J, the junction contained 8 bases not matched to a gene. CDR3 length equals 14 residues. The CDR3 spells CASSPSGQIYEQYF. The CDR3 DNA sequence: TGTGCCAGCAGTCCTTCGGGACAGATCTACGAGCAGTACTTC. The complete variable domain, with remaining parts taken from reference TRBV7-9 and TRBJ2-7, reads DTGVSQNPRHKITKRGQNVTFRCDPISEHNRLYWYRQTLGQGPEFLTYFQNEAQLEKSRLLSDRFSAERPKGSFSTLEIQRTEQGDSAMYLCASSPSGQIYEQYFGPGTRLTVT.

The rearrangement uses TRBV2 and TRBJ1-5; 9 nucleotides match TRBD1. The CDR3 length is 12 residues. The germline gives CDR1 SNHLY, CDR2 FYNNEI. V lost 7 bases and J lost 7; bases outside the gene matches: 2. Here the CDR3 reads CASKTGGQPQHF. DNA of the CDR3: TGTGCCAGCAAAACAGGGGGCCAGCCCCAGCATTTT.

The genes are TRBV2 and TRBJ1-5; D unresolved. The V gene lost 1 base and the J gene lost 7 bases, with 14 bases spanning the gap. Germline V CDR1 and CDR2: SNHLY, FYNNEI. The CDR3 is 15 amino acids. In DNA, the CDR3 is TGTGCCAGCAGTGAAGGGGAGGTCCTCGGACAGCCCCAGCATTTT. Translation: CASSEGEVLGQPQHF.

This rearrangement joins TRBV19 to TRBJ1-5; 7 nucleotides agree with TRBD1. The CDR3 has 16 residues. Germline V gene sequence: CDR1 LNHDA, CDR2 SQIVND (reference sequence). V dropped 5 bases and J dropped 5; count of bases not matched to a gene: 12. The CDR3 here is CASSHRQGVADQPQHF. The CDR3, as DNA: TGTGCCAGTAGTCACAGACAGGGAGTAGCGGATCAGCCCCAGCATTTT.